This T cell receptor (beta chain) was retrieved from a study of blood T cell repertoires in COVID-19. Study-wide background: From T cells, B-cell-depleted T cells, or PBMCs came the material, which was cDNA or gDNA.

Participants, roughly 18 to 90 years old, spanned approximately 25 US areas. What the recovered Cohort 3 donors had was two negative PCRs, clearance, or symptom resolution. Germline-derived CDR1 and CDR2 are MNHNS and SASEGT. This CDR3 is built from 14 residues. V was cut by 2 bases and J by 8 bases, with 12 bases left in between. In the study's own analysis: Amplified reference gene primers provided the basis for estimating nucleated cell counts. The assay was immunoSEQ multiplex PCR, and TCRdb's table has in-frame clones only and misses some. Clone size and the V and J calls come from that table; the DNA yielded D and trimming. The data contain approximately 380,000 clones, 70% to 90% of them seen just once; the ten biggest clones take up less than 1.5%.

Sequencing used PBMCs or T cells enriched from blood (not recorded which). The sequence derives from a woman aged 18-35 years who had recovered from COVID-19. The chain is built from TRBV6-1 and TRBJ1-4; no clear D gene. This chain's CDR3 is CASSEITLGEKLFF. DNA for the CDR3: TGTGCCAGCAGTGAAATAACGCTAGGAGAAAAACTGTTTTTT.